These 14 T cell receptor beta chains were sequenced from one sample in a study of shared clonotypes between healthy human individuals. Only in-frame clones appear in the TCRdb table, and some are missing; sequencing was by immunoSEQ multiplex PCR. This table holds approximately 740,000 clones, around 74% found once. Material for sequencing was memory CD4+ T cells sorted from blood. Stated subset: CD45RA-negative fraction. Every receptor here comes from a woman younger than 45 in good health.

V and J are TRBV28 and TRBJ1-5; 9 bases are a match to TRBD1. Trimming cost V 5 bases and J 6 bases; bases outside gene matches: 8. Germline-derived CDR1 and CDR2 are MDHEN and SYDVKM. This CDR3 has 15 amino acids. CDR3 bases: TGTGCCAGCAGTACGCCGACAGGGGGGGTTCAGCCCCAGCATTTT. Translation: CASSTPTGGVQPQHF.

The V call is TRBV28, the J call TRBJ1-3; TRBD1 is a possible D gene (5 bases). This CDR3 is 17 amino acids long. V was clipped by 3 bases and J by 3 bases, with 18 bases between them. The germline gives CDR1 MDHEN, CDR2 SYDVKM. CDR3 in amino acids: CASSFVWRGSGGNTIYF. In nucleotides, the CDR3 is TGTGCCAGCAGTTTTGTGTGGCGGGGGTCAGGTGGAAACACCATATATTTT.

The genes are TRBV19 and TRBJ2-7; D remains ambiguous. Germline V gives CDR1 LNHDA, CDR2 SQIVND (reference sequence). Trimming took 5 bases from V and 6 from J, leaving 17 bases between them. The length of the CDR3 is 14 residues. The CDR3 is CASSFALGSGEQYF. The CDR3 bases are TGTGCCAGTAGTTTTGCTCTGGGGTCTGGCGAGCAGTACTTC.

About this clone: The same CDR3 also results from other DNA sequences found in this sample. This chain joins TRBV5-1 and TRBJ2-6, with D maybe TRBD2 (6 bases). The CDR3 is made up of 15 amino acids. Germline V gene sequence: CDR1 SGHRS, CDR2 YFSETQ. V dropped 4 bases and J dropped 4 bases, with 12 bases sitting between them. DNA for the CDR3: TGCGCCAGCAGCCCTGGCGGGGCAGGGGCCAACGTCCTGACTTTC. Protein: CASSPGGAGANVLTF.

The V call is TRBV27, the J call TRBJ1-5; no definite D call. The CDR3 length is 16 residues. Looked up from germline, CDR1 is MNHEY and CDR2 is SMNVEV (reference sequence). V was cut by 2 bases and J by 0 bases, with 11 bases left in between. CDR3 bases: TGTGCCAGCAGTTTAAGCCAGACACTTAGCAATCAGCCCCAGCATTTT. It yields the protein CASSLSQTLSNQPQHF.

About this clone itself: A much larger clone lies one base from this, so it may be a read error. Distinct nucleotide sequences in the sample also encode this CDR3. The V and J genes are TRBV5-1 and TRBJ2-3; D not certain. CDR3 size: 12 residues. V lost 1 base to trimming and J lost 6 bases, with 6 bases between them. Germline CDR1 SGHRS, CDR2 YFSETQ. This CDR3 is CASSLFGDTQYF. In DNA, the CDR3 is TGCGCCAGCAGCTTGTTCGGGGATACGCAGTATTTT.

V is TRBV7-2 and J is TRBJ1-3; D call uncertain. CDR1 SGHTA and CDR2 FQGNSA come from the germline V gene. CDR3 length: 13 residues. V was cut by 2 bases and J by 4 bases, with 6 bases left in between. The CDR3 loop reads CASSLNAGNTIYF. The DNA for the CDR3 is TGTGCCAGCAGCTTAAACGCGGGAAACACCATATATTTT.

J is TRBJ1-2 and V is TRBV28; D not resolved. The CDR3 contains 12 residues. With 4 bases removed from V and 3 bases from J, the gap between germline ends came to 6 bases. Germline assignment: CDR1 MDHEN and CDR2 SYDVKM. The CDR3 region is CASSYRDYGYTF. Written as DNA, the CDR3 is TGTGCCAGCAGTTACCGGGACTATGGCTACACCTTC.

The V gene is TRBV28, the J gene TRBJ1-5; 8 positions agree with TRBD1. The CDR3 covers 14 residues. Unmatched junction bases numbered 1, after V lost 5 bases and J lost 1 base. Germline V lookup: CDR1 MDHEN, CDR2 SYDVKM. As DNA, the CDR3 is TGTGCCAGCAGTCGGACAGGGAGCAATCAGCCCCAGCATTTT. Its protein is CASSRTGSNQPQHF.

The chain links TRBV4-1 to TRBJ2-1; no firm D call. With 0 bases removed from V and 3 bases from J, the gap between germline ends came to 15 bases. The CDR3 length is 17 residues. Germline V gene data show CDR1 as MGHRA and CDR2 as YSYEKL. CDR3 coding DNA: TGCGCCAGCAGCCAAGACCCTCCCGCGCGGAGCTACAATGAGCAGTTCTTC. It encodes CASSQDPPARSYNEQFF.

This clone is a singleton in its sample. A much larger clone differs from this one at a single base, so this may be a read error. The CDR3 region is CASSHDRNTETFF. DNA of the CDR3: TGTGCCAGCAGCCACGACAGGAACACTGAAACTTTCTTT. The J gene is TRBJ1-1, the V gene TRBV7-2, with D possibly being TRBD1 (6 bases). CDR3 size: 13 residues. Germline CDR1 reads SGHTA; CDR2 reads FQGNSA.

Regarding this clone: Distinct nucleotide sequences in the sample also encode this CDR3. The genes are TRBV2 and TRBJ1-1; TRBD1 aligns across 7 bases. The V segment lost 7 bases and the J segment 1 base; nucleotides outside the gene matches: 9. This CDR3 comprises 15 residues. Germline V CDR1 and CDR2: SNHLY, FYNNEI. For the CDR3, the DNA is TGTGCCAGCACTATACAGGGGACAGCGAACACTGAAGCTTTCTTT. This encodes CASTIQGTANTEAFF. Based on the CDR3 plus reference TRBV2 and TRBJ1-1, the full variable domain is EPEVTQTPSHQVTQMGQEVILRCVPISNHLYFYWYRQILGQKVEFLVSFYNNEISEKSEIFDDQFSVERPDGSNFTLKIRSTKLEDSAMYFCASTIQGTANTEAFFGQGTRLTVV.

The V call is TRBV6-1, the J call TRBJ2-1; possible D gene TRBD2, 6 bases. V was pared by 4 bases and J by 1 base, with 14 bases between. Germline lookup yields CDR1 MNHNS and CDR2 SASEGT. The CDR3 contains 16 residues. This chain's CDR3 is CASSVSSGGSYNEQFF. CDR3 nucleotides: TGTGCCAGCAGTGTATCCAGCGGAGGGTCCTACAATGAGCAGTTCTTC.

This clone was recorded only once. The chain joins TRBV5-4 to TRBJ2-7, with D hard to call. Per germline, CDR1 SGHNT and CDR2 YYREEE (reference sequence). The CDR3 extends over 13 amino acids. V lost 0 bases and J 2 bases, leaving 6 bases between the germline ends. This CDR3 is CASSLGMAYEQYF. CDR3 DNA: TGTGCCAGCAGCTTGGGCATGGCCTACGAGCAGTACTTC.